A single sample gave rise to the 3 T cell receptor beta chains below, sequenced in a study of shared clonotypes between healthy human individuals. TCRdb's copy holds only in-frame clones and misses some; the assay was immunoSEQ multiplex PCR. The table includes some 2,100,000 clones, approximately 94% detected once. The naive CD8 population came from CD45RO-negative cells selected for CCR7, without terminally differentiated effector memory CD45RA+ cells. The sample was naive CD8+ T cells from PBMCs. The receptors derive from a man between 18 and 29 years old in good health. Some clones in this sample may be carry-over from other donors' samples.

The chain uses TRBV10-1 and TRBJ2-2; TRBD2 matches 8 bases. This CDR3 comprises 16 residues. The ends lost 4 bases at V and 2 bases at J; junction bases unmatched: 6. Germline lookup yields CDR1 WNHNN and CDR2 SYGVQD (reference sequence). The CDR3 DNA reads as TGCGCCAGCAGTGGGGGGGTAGCGGGAAACACCGGGGAGCTGTTTTTT. Its translation: CASSGGVAGNTGELFF.

This clone has just a few counts. The rearrangement links TRBV29-1 to TRBJ1-1, with unresolved D. The length of the CDR3 is 13 residues. Germline lookup yields CDR1 SQVTM and CDR2 ANQGSEA. V was trimmed by 7 bases and J by 4 bases, leaving 16 bases between them. The DNA of the CDR3 is TGCAGCGCTTTACGTCGGGGTAGCACTGAAGCTTTCTTT. This gives the protein CSALRRGSTEAFF. The full variable domain, in which reference TRBV29-1 and TRBJ1-1 provide the parts outside the CDR3, is SAVISQKPSRDICQRGTSLTIQCQVDSQVTMMFWYRQQPGQSLTLIATANQGSEATYESGFVIDKFPISRPNLTFSTLTVSNMSPEDSSIYLCSALRRGSTEAFFGQGTRLTVV.

Remarks on this clone: The sample contains more than one DNA sequence encoding this CDR3. The V gene is TRBV27, the J gene TRBJ1-2, with D perhaps TRBD1 (5 bases). This CDR3 is 11 amino acids long. Trimming took 5 bases from V and 5 from J, leaving 6 bases between them. Germline V gene data show CDR1 as MNHEY and CDR2 as SMNVEV (reference sequence). As DNA, the CDR3 is TGTGCCAGCAGTCAGGGATATGGCTACACCTTC. Its protein is CASSQGYGYTF.